What follows are 2 T cell receptor beta chains derived from one specimen sequenced in a study of blood T cell repertoires in COVID-19. Produced via immunoSEQ multiplex PCR; TCRdb's table is partial and in-frame only. This sample has some 220,000 clones, with nearly 85% found just once. The sample was peripheral blood. All receptors come from a human donor in a cohort sampled during active COVID-19.

The chain has TRBV5-8 and TRBJ1-5, with 8 bases aligning to TRBD1. Germline CDR1 is SGHTS and CDR2 is YDEGEE. The CDR3 is 16 amino acids. V was clipped by 5 bases and J by 3 bases; unmatched bases: 10. CDR3 coding DNA: TGTGCCAGCAGGTCTGCCGGGACAGGAGACAATCAGCCCCAGCATTTT. As protein: CASRSAGTGDNQPQHF.

This clone has only one observation. The chain uses TRBV5-1 and TRBJ2-7; D perhaps matches TRBD2 (6 bases). This CDR3 spans 14 amino acids. Germline V gives CDR1 SGHRS, CDR2 YFSETQ. Trimming stripped 5 bases from V and 7 bases from J, with 19 bases between. The DNA for the CDR3 is TGCGCCAGCAGTGGGTCGGGGGTCGGTGGGGAGCAGTACTTC. It specifies CASSGSGVGGEQYF.